A selection of T cell receptor beta chains follows, all from one sample in a study of shared clonotypes between healthy human individuals. Repertoires were generated with immunoSEQ multiplex PCR, while TCRdb's copy carries only in-frame clones and drops some. The data show about 470,000 clones, roughly three quarters seen once. Sequences were obtained from PBMCs. The receptors were gathered from a woman in her 40s in good health. Some clones in this sample may be carry-over from other donors' samples. Each CDR3 is given with its conserved first and last residue. The order of the fields is J gene, V gene, clone size, D gene, CDR3 protein, CDR3 DNA. A D gene is named only where the DNA matches it firmly. Size tells how often a clone was seen (once, few, many) or the class of an expanded clone, and some rows leave it out.

j_call: TRBJ1-1; v_call: TRBV5-1; clone_size: -; d_call: -; cdr3_aa: CASRVADEAFF; cdr3_nt: TGCGCCAGCAGGGTGGCAGATGAAGCTTTCTTT
j_call: TRBJ1-5; v_call: TRBV28; clone_size: -; d_call: -; cdr3_aa: CASVASNQPQHF; cdr3_nt: TGTGCCAGCGTTGCTAGCAATCAGCCCCAGCATTTT
j_call: TRBJ1-6; v_call: TRBV27; clone_size: few; d_call: TRBD1; cdr3_aa: CASSFRGPNSPLHF; cdr3_nt: TGTGCCAGCAGTTTCAGGGGGCCTAATTCACCCCTCCACTTT
j_call: TRBJ2-1; v_call: TRBV4-2; clone_size: -; d_call: TRBD2; cdr3_aa: CASSQDPTSGTQRRFF; cdr3_nt: TGTGCCAGCAGCCAAGATCCGACTAGCGGGACCCAAAGACGTTTCTTC
j_call: TRBJ2-7; v_call: TRBV30; clone_size: -; d_call: -; cdr3_aa: CAWSRDTYEQYF; cdr3_nt: TGTGCCTGGAGCCGGGACACCTACGAGCAGTACTTC
j_call: TRBJ2-7; v_call: TRBV4-2; clone_size: -; d_call: TRBD2; cdr3_aa: CASSQGGWEGSYEQYF; cdr3_nt: TGTGCCAGCAGCCAAGGGGGTTGGGAGGGATCCTACGAGCAGTACTTC
j_call: TRBJ2-5; v_call: TRBV5-1; clone_size: -; d_call: -; cdr3_aa: CASRLSSGVGETQYF; cdr3_nt: TGCGCCAGCAGACTCAGCTCCGGGGTGGGAGAGACCCAGTACTTC
j_call: TRBJ1-5; v_call: TRBV28; clone_size: once; d_call: TRBD1; cdr3_aa: CASSTNGQGNQPQHF; cdr3_nt: TGTGCCAGCAGTACAAATGGACAGGGTAATCAGCCCCAGCATTTT
j_call: TRBJ1-5; v_call: TRBV28; clone_size: -; d_call: -; cdr3_aa: CASTKSGGSGGNQPQHF; cdr3_nt: TGTGCCAGCACCAAATCCGGAGGGTCGGGTGGCAATCAGCCCCAGCATTTT
j_call: TRBJ1-1; v_call: TRBV5-5; clone_size: -; d_call: -; cdr3_aa: CASSPLAQVNTEAFF; cdr3_nt: TGTGCCAGCAGCCCTCTCGCGCAGGTGAACACTGAAGCTTTCTTT
j_call: TRBJ1-1; v_call: TRBV2; clone_size: -; d_call: -; cdr3_aa: CASRVQGYTEAFF; cdr3_nt: TGTGCCAGCAGAGTACAGGGCTACACTGAAGCTTTCTTT
j_call: TRBJ2-6; v_call: TRBV5-4; clone_size: -; d_call: -; cdr3_aa: CASSWGEAGANVLTF; cdr3_nt: TGTGCCAGCAGCTGGGGGGAAGCTGGGGCCAACGTCCTGACTTTC
j_call: TRBJ2-7; v_call: TRBV19; clone_size: -; d_call: TRBD1; cdr3_aa: CARQITQGANEQYF; cdr3_nt: TGTGCCAGACAAATAACACAGGGGGCTAATGAGCAGTACTTC
j_call: TRBJ2-1; v_call: TRBV9; clone_size: -; d_call: -; cdr3_aa: CASSVRGSTSYNEQFF; cdr3_nt: TGTGCCAGCAGCGTACGTGGATCAACCTCCTACAATGAGCAGTTCTTC
j_call: TRBJ1-5; v_call: TRBV7-2; clone_size: -; d_call: TRBD1; cdr3_aa: CASSLRQGGQPQHF; cdr3_nt: TGTGCCAGCAGCTTGAGACAGGGAGGACAGCCCCAGCATTTT
j_call: TRBJ2-1; v_call: TRBV6-4; clone_size: many; d_call: TRBD2; cdr3_aa: CASSDDGEGPYNEQFF; cdr3_nt: TGTGCCAGCAGTGACGATGGGGAGGGCCCCTACAATGAGCAGTTCTTC
j_call: TRBJ1-1; v_call: TRBV30; clone_size: -; d_call: TRBD1; cdr3_aa: CAWSRDRLGTEAFF; cdr3_nt: TGTGCCTGGAGTCGGGACAGGCTGGGGACTGAAGCTTTCTTT
j_call: TRBJ1-1; v_call: TRBV7-3; clone_size: -; d_call: -; cdr3_aa: CASSFSGDLNTEAFF; cdr3_nt: TGTGCCAGCAGCTTTTCTGGGGACTTGAACACTGAAGCTTTCTTT
j_call: TRBJ2-3; v_call: TRBV7-9; clone_size: -; d_call: TRBD2; cdr3_aa: CASGRDTDTQYF; cdr3_nt: TGTGCGAGCGGGAGGGACACAGATACGCAGTATTTT
j_call: TRBJ1-2; v_call: TRBV27; clone_size: -; d_call: -; cdr3_aa: CASNPGRGFYGYTF; cdr3_nt: TGTGCCAGTAACCCGGGACGGGGGTTCTATGGCTACACCTTC
j_call: TRBJ2-3; v_call: TRBV30; clone_size: -; d_call: -; cdr3_aa: CAWSGGATDTQYF; cdr3_nt: TGTGCCTGGAGTGGTGGAGCCACAGATACGCAGTATTTT
j_call: TRBJ1-3; v_call: TRBV28; clone_size: -; d_call: -; cdr3_aa: CASSLGPTLSGNTIYF; cdr3_nt: TGTGCCAGCAGCCTGGGACCGACGCTCTCTGGAAACACCATATATTTT
j_call: TRBJ2-7; v_call: TRBV28; clone_size: once; d_call: TRBD2; cdr3_aa: CASRRTSGSYEQYF; cdr3_nt: TGTGCCAGCAGACGGACTAGCGGGAGCTACGAGCAGTACTTC
j_call: TRBJ2-7; v_call: TRBV5-1; clone_size: few; d_call: TRBD2; cdr3_aa: CASSLVSGNHYEQYF; cdr3_nt: TGCGCCAGCAGCTTGGTTAGCGGGAACCACTACGAGCAGTACTTC
j_call: TRBJ2-3; v_call: TRBV5-1; clone_size: -; d_call: TRBD2; cdr3_aa: CASSLVSSGRDTQYF; cdr3_nt: TGCGCCAGCAGCTTGGTCTCTAGCGGGAGGGATACGCAGTATTTT
j_call: TRBJ1-6; v_call: TRBV2; clone_size: few; d_call: -; cdr3_aa: CASRILRPTINSPLHF; cdr3_nt: TGTGCCAGCAGGATCTTACGGCCGACAATTAATTCACCCCTCCACTTT
j_call: TRBJ1-2; v_call: TRBV7-2; clone_size: -; d_call: TRBD1; cdr3_aa: CASSPRQGFSYGYTF; cdr3_nt: TGTGCCAGCAGCCCAAGACAGGGTTTCAGCTATGGCTACACCTTC
j_call: TRBJ1-4; v_call: TRBV28; clone_size: -; d_call: -; cdr3_aa: CASSLSLGGDDEKLFF; cdr3_nt: TGTGCCAGCAGTTTATCCCTTGGCGGGGATGATGAAAAACTGTTTTTT
j_call: TRBJ2-5; v_call: TRBV29-1; clone_size: -; d_call: -; cdr3_aa: CSADRPGQETQYF; cdr3_nt: TGCAGCGCCGACCGGCCTGGCCAAGAGACCCAGTACTTC
j_call: TRBJ1-1; v_call: TRBV9; clone_size: -; d_call: -; cdr3_aa: CASSVGGVNTEAFF; cdr3_nt: TGTGCCAGCAGCGTCGGCGGCGTGAACACTGAAGCTTTCTTT
j_call: TRBJ2-3; v_call: TRBV4-1; clone_size: few; d_call: TRBD2; cdr3_aa: CASSPRGKLAGAFTQYF; cdr3_nt: TGCGCCAGCAGCCCTCGGGGAAAACTAGCGGGAGCGTTTACGCAGTATTTT
j_call: TRBJ2-7; v_call: TRBV5-5; clone_size: few; d_call: TRBD2; cdr3_aa: CASSREVGTIYEQYF; cdr3_nt: TGTGCCAGCAGCCGCGAGGTGGGGACTATCTACGAGCAGTACTTC
j_call: TRBJ2-7; v_call: TRBV15; clone_size: -; d_call: -; cdr3_aa: CATSRDPLNEQYF; cdr3_nt: TGTGCCACCAGCAGGGACCCGCTCAACGAGCAGTACTTC
j_call: TRBJ1-1; v_call: TRBV28; clone_size: -; d_call: -; cdr3_aa: CASSYYSTEAFF; cdr3_nt: TGTGCCAGCAGCTACTATTCCACTGAAGCTTTCTTT
j_call: TRBJ2-5; v_call: TRBV5-1; clone_size: -; d_call: -; cdr3_aa: CASSRAGQFQETQYF; cdr3_nt: TGCGCCAGCAGCCGAGCGGGACAGTTCCAAGAGACCCAGTACTTC
j_call: TRBJ2-1; v_call: TRBV18; clone_size: many; d_call: TRBD1; cdr3_aa: CASSPGTGGNEQFF; cdr3_nt: TGTGCCAGCTCACCCGGGACAGGGGGTAATGAGCAGTTCTTC
j_call: TRBJ2-2; v_call: TRBV18; clone_size: once; d_call: -; cdr3_aa: CASSPRSGRSFF; cdr3_nt: TGTGCCAGCTCACCACGATCGGGACGATCGTTTTTT
j_call: TRBJ1-3; v_call: TRBV9; clone_size: once; d_call: -; cdr3_aa: CASSRQADSGNTIYF; cdr3_nt: TGTGCCAGCAGCCGCCAGGCGGACTCTGGAAACACCATATATTTT
j_call: TRBJ2-7; v_call: TRBV19; clone_size: few; d_call: TRBD1; cdr3_aa: CASKPGQGPYEQYF; cdr3_nt: TGTGCCAGTAAACCGGGACAGGGACCCTACGAGCAGTACTTC
j_call: TRBJ2-3; v_call: TRBV4-1; clone_size: once; d_call: TRBD1; cdr3_aa: CASSQVGQEKTDTQYF; cdr3_nt: TGCGCCAGCAGCCAAGTAGGACAGGAAAAGACAGATACGCAGTATTTT
j_call: TRBJ1-1; v_call: TRBV19; clone_size: -; d_call: -; cdr3_aa: CASSPDSRGSTEAFF; cdr3_nt: TGTGCCAGTAGTCCCGACTCCCGGGGCTCCACTGAAGCTTTCTTT